Listed below are T cell receptor beta chains from one sample, sequenced in a study of cytomegalovirus exposure and HLA in healthy donors. Profiled with immunoSEQ multiplex PCR; TCRdb holds only in-frame clones, not every one. The sample carries about 150,000 clones, 89% recorded once. Sequenced: PBMCs. Every receptor here comes from a woman under 30 in good health and CMV-seropositive. Each CDR3 is given with its conserved first and last residue. A D gene is named only where the DNA matches it firmly. A clone size is listed for some rows: how often the clone was seen (once, few, many), or a class if it is expanded.

NA	TRBV6-5	NA	TRBJ2-1	TGTGCCAGCAGTTACTTCTTGGGGGCTGAGCAGTTCTTC	CASSYFLGAEQFF
once	TRBV7-8	NA	TRBJ1-1	TGTGCCAGCAGCCCCGGACAGAGAAACACTGAAGCTTTCTTT	CASSPGQRNTEAFF
NA	TRBV6-6	NA	TRBJ2-2	TGTGCCAGCAGGCCGGAGAATCGAGGCACCGGGGAGCTGTTTTTT	CASRPENRGTGELFF
NA	TRBV7-9	NA	TRBJ2-7	TGTGCCAGCAGCCCTACTGGAGGCTACGAGCAGTACTTC	CASSPTGGYEQYF
NA	TRBV11-2	TRBD1	TRBJ2-7	TGTGCCAGCAGCGGCTCAGGGACAGCACCCTACGAGCAGTACTTC	CASSGSGTAPYEQYF
NA	TRBV6-1	NA	TRBJ1-5	TGTGCCAGCAGTCTACAGGGCTATAGCAATCAGCCCCAGCATTTT	CASSLQGYSNQPQHF
NA	TRBV27	NA	TRBJ1-5	TGTGCCAGCAGGTACGAAGGGGTTGGCAATCAGCCCCAGCATTTT	CASRYEGVGNQPQHF
once	TRBV4-2	NA	TRBJ1-1	TGTGCCAGCAGCCAAGAACGCAGGAACACTGAAGCTTTCTTT	CASSQERRNTEAFF
medium-sized	TRBV4-3	NA	TRBJ1-3	TGCGCCAGCAGCCAAGATCCCCCAGGTACTGGAAACACCATATATTTT	CASSQDPPGTGNTIYF
NA	TRBV11-3	TRBD2	TRBJ2-5	TGTGCCAGCAGCCGCAGGACTAGCGGGGGGCAAGAGACCCAGTACTTC	CASSRRTSGGQETQYF
NA	TRBV4-1	TRBD1	TRBJ2-2	TGCGCCAGCAGCCAAACAGGGGGCGCGGCCGGGGAGCTGTTTTTT	CASSQTGGAAGELFF